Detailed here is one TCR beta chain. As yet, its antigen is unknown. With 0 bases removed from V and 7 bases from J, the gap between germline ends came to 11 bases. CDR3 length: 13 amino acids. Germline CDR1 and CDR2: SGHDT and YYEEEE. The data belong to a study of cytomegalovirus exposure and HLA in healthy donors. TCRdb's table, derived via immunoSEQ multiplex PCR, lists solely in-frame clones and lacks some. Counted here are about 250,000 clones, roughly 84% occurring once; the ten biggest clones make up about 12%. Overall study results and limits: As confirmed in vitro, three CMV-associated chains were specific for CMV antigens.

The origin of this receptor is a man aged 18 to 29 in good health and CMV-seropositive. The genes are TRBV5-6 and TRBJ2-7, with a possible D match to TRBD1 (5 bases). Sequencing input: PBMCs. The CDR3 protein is CASSLGQIGEQYF. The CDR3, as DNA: TGTGCCAGCAGCTTGGGACAGATTGGGGAGCAGTACTTC.